The TCR beta chain under discussion was sequenced for a study of blood T cell repertoires in COVID-19 (TCRdb year 2020). About the study as a whole: Samples from collaborators originated in the United States, Italy and Spain and spanned both the acute and convalescent phases of COVID-19. Subjects who had been exposed to COVID-19, were actively infected with it, or had recovered from it provided the deeply sampled blood TCRbeta repertoires that made up the dataset. A freely available public database, intended as a resource for researchers studying the immune response to SARS-CoV-2, is where the repertoires were released. The samples were drawn from the first 160 participants of the ongoing ImmuneRACE study and from some 1,300 subjects provided by 6 global collaborators. The prospective study material was composed of cDNA or gDNA derived from T cells, B-cell-depleted T cells, or PBMCs. A de-identified subject ID, COVID-19 status, age in years and sex were almost always included in the sample metadata. Where available, HLA class I and class II types were taken from metadata supplied by the sample provider and were not determined by assay-based typing.

The immunoSEQ Assay, a bias-controlled multiplex PCR, was used to amplify TCRbeta CDR3 regions from genomic DNA. On the authors' methods: The number of nucleated cells in each sample was estimated from the amplification of reference gene primers within the assay. To quantify the absolute abundance of each unique TCRbeta CDR3 rearrangement, sequence reads were collapsed and filtered. For each sample, productive Simpson clonality was calculated by taking the square root of Simpson's diversity index across productive rearrangements. TCRdb carries this immuneACCESS record with in-frame sequences only. Its versions omit some clonotypes, under half of them owing to an unresolved V gene in the studies checked, with the rest unexplained. V and J calls and clone size are as listed in that table; D and trimming were resolved from the DNA. Within this sample are roughly 240,000 clones, with approximately 90% of them counted one time only. The ten largest make up roughly 2.3% of the sample.

Participants in the prospective study were aged roughly 18 to 89 years, lived in about two dozen United States geographic areas, and enrolled through a virtual design. In the prospective study, cohorts were assigned on the basis of participant-reported clinical history obtained from a screening survey and a study questionnaire. Mobile phlebotomists in the prospective study collected whole blood, serum and a nasopharyngeal or oropharyngeal swab from every participant. Participants in the prospective study had the option to provide additional blood draws and questionnaires over an approximately 2-month period. Before DNA extraction, blood samples from the prospective study were shipped at room temperature or frozen. Broad study findings and their caveats: Clinical and demographic metadata were provided uncurated, with the amount varying by source and participant.

About this clone: The target of this receptor is not known. There are no base qualities to consult, and no much larger clone falls within one base.

This receptor was obtained from a woman between 40 and 50 years old with acute COVID-19. Sequenced: PBMCs or T cells enriched from blood (not recorded which).

The CDR3 has the sequence CASSPRGEKLFF. In nucleotides, the sequence is TGTGCCAGCAGCCCTAGGGGGGAAAAACTGTTTTTT. The sequence is built from TRBV3-1 (or the pseudogene TRBV3-2) and TRBJ1-4, and possibly TRBD1, on 6 matching bases. CDR1 and CDR2 are read off the germline V gene (reference sequence) as LGHDT and YNNKEL. V sheds 4 bases and J sheds 8 bases, leaving 8 bases between their ends. Taken from cysteine to phenylalanine, the CDR3 has 12 residues. Of the read, only the CDR3 DNA is kept; its 36 bases are in frame from base 1.